The clone carrying this T cell receptor beta chain was observed a few times. Its antigen is unidentified. The sequenced template was RNA, covering the TCR beta CDR3 region. Investigators did first-round RT-PCR with HTBI primers, then second-round multiplex PCR. Via MiXCR, TCRdb re-called the multiplex PCR reads, giving one row per CDR3 protein. This table has about 500,000 distinct CDR3 sequences, less than 45% appearing once. This entry comes from a study of Graves' ophthalmopathy and Graves' hyperthyroidism. CDR1 and CDR2 (germline): LGHNT, FRNRAP. This CDR3 is built from 15 residues. Study results and limitations: Most expanded clonotypes from thyroid (those above 0.001 frequency) were also found in blood.

This TCR came from an adult man with Graves' hyperthyroidism. The sequenced material came from peripheral blood or thyroid tissue (not recorded which). The chain joins TRBV12-5 to TRBJ1-1; 8 nucleotides line up with TRBD1. CDR3 amino acids: CASRRTGNMNTEAFF. The CDR3 DNA reads TGTGCCAGCAGAAGGACAGGGAATATGAACACTGAAGCTTTCTTT.